The 29 T cell receptor beta chains listed next were all sequenced from one sample in a study of blood T cell repertoires in COVID-19. Here immunoSEQ multiplex PCR was the method, and the copy in TCRdb shows in-frame clones only, minus some. Among roughly 700,000 clones, more than 80% were seen once, and the ten largest hold about 0.26%. Sample: peripheral blood. Receptors originate from a young woman with acute or convalescent COVID-19.

This clone came up once. This chain links TRBV9 with TRBJ2-3; D is possibly TRBD1 (6 bases). CDR1 and CDR2 (germline): SGDLS, YYNGEE. This CDR3 has 15 amino acids. V was trimmed by 5 bases and J by 1 base, leaving 14 bases between them. The CDR3 loop reads CASRGQSYGTDTQYF. The DNA of the CDR3 is TGTGCCAGCAGAGGACAGTCGTACGGCACAGATACGCAGTATTTT.

The V gene is TRBV2, the J gene TRBJ1-6; TRBD1 might be the D (6 bases). Trimming took 4 bases from V and 10 from J, leaving 11 bases between them. Germline CDR1 reads SNHLY; CDR2 reads FYNNEI. This CDR3 spans 13 amino acids. The CDR3, as DNA: TGTGCCAGCAGTGCCAGCAGGGGATCACCCCTCCACTTT. It codes for CASSASRGSPLHF.

To note about this clone: The identical CDR3 is also encoded by other nucleotide sequences in the sample. The chain employs TRBV18 and TRBJ2-7, with D tentatively TRBD1 (6 bases). Trimming stripped 6 bases from V and 0 bases from J, with 12 bases between. In germline, CDR1 is KGHSH, CDR2 LQKENI. CDR3 size: 14 residues. The CDR3 reads CASSPDRSSYEQYF. CDR3 DNA sequence: TGTGCCAGCTCCCCCGACAGGAGCTCCTACGAGCAGTACTTC.

The chain joins TRBV28 to TRBJ1-5; weak D call: TRBD1 (6 bases). CDR3 length: 12 residues. V lost 8 bases to trimming and J lost 8 bases, with 13 bases between them. The germline V gene encodes CDR1 MDHEN and CDR2 SYDVKM. The CDR3 region has the DNA TGTGCCAGCTTGAGGGGGAATAAGCCCCAGCATTTT. The encoded protein is CASLRGNKPQHF.

The chain has TRBV7-2 and TRBJ2-7, with D perhaps TRBD1 (7 bases). V lost 0 bases to trimming and J lost 4 bases, with 13 bases between them. The CDR3 runs to 15 residues. CDR1 is SGHTA, CDR2 FQGNSA, per germline. CDR3 protein: CASSLAEEGAYEQYF. CDR3 bases: TGTGCCAGCAGCTTAGCGGAGGAGGGGGCGTACGAGCAGTACTTC.

V usage is TRBV29-1 and J usage is TRBJ2-5, with D maybe TRBD2 (5 bases). V lost 4 bases, J lost 2 bases, and 17 bases lay in between. The CDR3 has 15 residues. Germline CDR1 reads SQVTM; CDR2 reads ANQGSEA. CDR3 loop: CSVVISGLNQETQYF. The CDR3 bases are TGCAGCGTTGTAATTTCAGGACTCAATCAAGAGACCCAGTACTTC.

The CDR3 region has the DNA TGTGCCAGCAGCTTGGCCGGGGGAGCCGGAGATACGCAGTATTTT. This codes for CASSLAGGAGDTQYF. This chain links TRBV5-5 with TRBJ2-3, with D perhaps matching TRBD2 (6 bases). Germline V gene sequence: CDR1 SGHKS, CDR2 YYEKEE (reference sequence). The ends were cut back, 0 bases at V and 5 bases at J, with 13 bases in the middle. CDR3 size: 15 residues.

Comments on this clone: Other nucleotide sequences in the sample specify the same CDR3. The rearrangement joins TRBV2 to TRBJ1-1; a weak D match, TRBD1 (6 bases). Trimming removed 7 bases from V and 1 base from J, with 10 bases in between. This CDR3 contains 13 residues. From germline, CDR1 is SNHLY and CDR2 FYNNEI. CDR3 bases: TGTGCCAGCACCCTGGACAGGAACACTGAAGCTTTCTTT. Encoded protein: CASTLDRNTEAFF.

Here the CDR3 reads CASSFSRVASEKLFF. Written as DNA, the CDR3 is TGTGCCAGCAGTTTCTCCAGGGTAGCAAGTGAAAAACTGTTTTTT. The gene calls are TRBV6-5 and TRBJ1-4; a possible D gene is TRBD1 (5 bases). The CDR3 has 15 amino acids. Trimming took off 4 bases at V and 7 bases at J, with 16 bases between the two ends. Germline values: CDR1 MNHEY, CDR2 SVGAGI.

This clone was picked up one time. The chain recombines TRBV9 with TRBJ1-1, with D tentatively TRBD1 (6 bases). V lost 0 bases and J 5 bases, leaving 14 bases between the germline ends. CDR1 and CDR2 (germline): SGDLS, YYNGEE. This CDR3 spans 15 amino acids. This chain's CDR3 is CASSVGPGAMTEAFF. The CDR3, as DNA: TGTGCCAGCAGCGTAGGACCAGGGGCAATGACTGAAGCTTTCTTT.

As regards this clone: Other DNA sequences of this sample code for an identical CDR3. V gene TRBV9 combines with J gene TRBJ1-5; 8 positions agree with TRBD1. Germline CDR1 reads SGDLS; CDR2 reads YYNGEE. The CDR3 consists of 14 residues. The V segment lost 3 bases and the J segment 7 bases; nucleotides outside the gene matches: 6. The DNA for the CDR3 is TGTGCCAGCAGCGCCGGACAGGGCGGCCAGCCCCAGCATTTT. Its translation is CASSAGQGGQPQHF.

The CDR3 bases are TGTGCCAGTCTCAGTAAGGCGGGCCCCTACGAGCAGTACTTC. It is translated as CASLSKAGPYEQYF. The chain joins TRBV19 to TRBJ2-7, with D possibly being TRBD2 (5 bases). CDR1 and CDR2 from the germline V gene are LNHDA and SQIVND (reference sequence). The V gene lost 8 bases and the J gene lost 2 bases, with 16 bases spanning the gap. The CDR3 runs 14 residues.

The V gene is TRBV28, the J gene TRBJ1-4, with 10 positions matching TRBD1. The length of the CDR3 is 17 residues. Germline V gene data show CDR1 as MDHEN and CDR2 as SYDVKM. The junction had 14 bases not matched to a gene; V was cut back by 6 bases and J by 7 bases. For the CDR3, the DNA is TGTGCCAGCAGCCCTGACAGGGGGCTGAGGGGAGGTGAAAAACTGTTTTTT. It is translated as CASSPDRGLRGGEKLFF.

The chain joins TRBV29-1 to TRBJ1-2; no clear D gene. Trimming stripped 6 bases from V and 8 bases from J, with 22 bases between. The CDR3 extends over 14 amino acids. Germline CDR1 is SQVTM and CDR2 is ANQGSEA. CDR3 loop: CSVHATDNPWGYTF. In DNA form, the CDR3 reads TGCAGCGTCCACGCCACTGATAACCCTTGGGGCTACACCTTC.

The chain recombines TRBV6-6 with TRBJ2-7; 11 bases are shared with TRBD1. Trimming cost V 6 bases and J 6 bases; bases outside gene matches: 7. The CDR3 covers 14 residues. Germline-derived CDR1 and CDR2 are MNHNY and SVGAGI (reference sequence). The CDR3 loop is CASRLGQGVGEQYF. DNA of the CDR3: TGTGCCAGCAGGCTGGGACAGGGGGTAGGCGAGCAGTACTTC.

This clone appeared a single time. This sequence joins TRBV28 and TRBJ1-5; 7 bases are shared with TRBD1. The CDR3 is 14 amino acids. Germline CDR1 MDHEN, CDR2 SYDVKM. J lost 3 bases, V lost 6 bases, and 5 bases had no gene match. CDR3 loop: CASRQGPNNQPQHF. The CDR3 region has the DNA TGTGCCAGCAGACAGGGGCCGAACAATCAGCCCCAGCATTTT.

The rearrangement joins TRBV7-9 to TRBJ1-4; 8 nucleotides align to TRBD1. Trimming cost V 4 bases and J 7 bases; bases outside gene matches: 8. This CDR3 has 15 residues. Looked up from germline, CDR1 is SEHNR and CDR2 is FQNEAQ (reference sequence). The CDR3 reads CASSSEQGVSEKLFF. The CDR3 DNA is TGTGCCAGCAGCTCTGAACAGGGGGTGTCTGAAAAACTGTTTTTT.

The V gene is TRBV6-6, the J gene TRBJ1-3; 8 bases map to TRBD1. V shed 7 bases and J 2 bases; nucleotides not matched to a gene: 7. The germline CDR1 and CDR2 sequences are MNHNY and SVGAGI (reference sequence). CDR3 length: 15 amino acids. In DNA, the CDR3 is TGTGCCAGCACACGAGACAGGGGAGCTGGAAACACCATATATTTT. Its translation: CASTRDRGAGNTIYF.

The rearrangement joins TRBV7-2 to TRBJ1-1, with TRBD1 matching 7 bases. CDR3 length: 13 residues. The germline V gene encodes CDR1 SGHTA and CDR2 FQGNSA. The V gene end was trimmed by 1 base and the J gene end by 8 bases; junction bases not matched to a gene: 4. CDR3 in amino acids: CASSLVQGMEAFF. The CDR3 bases are TGTGCCAGCAGCTTAGTACAGGGGATGGAAGCTTTCTTT.

A single count supports this clone. The chain joins TRBV6-6 to TRBJ1-1; D perhaps matches TRBD1 (5 bases). V was cut by 7 bases and J by 4 bases, with 13 bases left in between. From germline, CDR1 is MNHNY and CDR2 SVGAGI (reference sequence). This CDR3 spans 13 amino acids. Here the CDR3 reads CASTNGGGTEAFF. DNA of the CDR3: TGTGCCAGCACCAACGGGGGGGGCACTGAAGCTTTCTTT.

The sample holds one count of this clone. This rearrangement joins TRBV9 to TRBJ2-3; TRBD2 aligns across 11 bases. Looked up from germline, CDR1 is SGDLS and CDR2 is YYNGEE. The CDR3 extends over 15 amino acids. The V gene end was trimmed by 4 bases and the J gene end by 4 bases; junction bases not matched to a gene: 5. For the CDR3, the DNA is TGTGCCAGCAGCACTAGCGGGGGTATGTCAGATACGCAGTATTTT. This translates into CASSTSGGMSDTQYF.

This clone was observed a single time. The chain uses TRBV7-8 and TRBJ1-4; D perhaps matches TRBD1 (5 bases). The CDR3 length is 16 residues. V was clipped by 1 base and J by 5 bases, with 14 bases between them. The germline V gene encodes CDR1 SGHVS and CDR2 FQNEAQ. The CDR3 bases are TGTGCCAGCAGCTTAGTTGGAAGGGGTATGAATGAAAAACTGTTTTTT. Its translation: CASSLVGRGMNEKLFF.

V is TRBV5-1 and J is TRBJ2-2, with 8 bases identical to TRBD1. The CDR3 runs to 16 residues. Trimming removed 0 bases from V and 3 bases from J; junction bases left unmatched: 4. Germline-derived CDR1 and CDR2 are SGHRS and YFSETQ. The CDR3: CASSLAGQGYTGELFF. CDR3 bases: TGCGCCAGCAGCTTGGCCGGACAGGGTTACACCGGGGAGCTGTTTTTT.

V and J are TRBV5-5 and TRBJ1-1; TRBD1 might be the D (6 bases). CDR1 and CDR2 from the germline V gene are SGHKS and YYEKEE (reference sequence). Trimming cost V 0 bases and J 7 bases, with 16 bases left between them. The CDR3 spans 15 residues. The CDR3 region is CASSLEGDRYNEAFF. For the CDR3, the DNA is TGTGCCAGCAGCTTGGAAGGCGACAGGTACAATGAAGCTTTCTTT.

The chain employs TRBV11-2 and TRBJ1-1, with a tentative D call TRBD1 (6 bases). V lost 5 bases, J lost 11 bases, and 21 bases lay in between. This CDR3 contains 14 residues. Germline CDR1 is SGHAT and CDR2 is FQNNGV. CDR3: CASSATLRGPKAFF. Written as DNA, the CDR3 is TGTGCCAGCAGCGCGACCCTCAGGGGCCCAAAGGCTTTCTTT.

This clone was seen a handful of times. V and J are TRBV29-1 and TRBJ2-1, with a weak D call TRBD2 (7 bases). The CDR3 is 16 residues long. Trimming removed 5 bases at V and 8 bases at J, with 25 bases between. Germline CDR1 reads SQVTM; CDR2 reads ANQGSEA. CDR3 protein: CSVYLGAPSGGDEQFF. As DNA, the CDR3 is TGCAGCGTTTACCTGGGGGCACCTAGCGGAGGGGATGAGCAGTTCTTC.

This chain joins TRBV5-1 and TRBJ2-3, with D tentatively TRBD1 (6 bases). The CDR3 runs 13 residues. Germline-derived CDR1 and CDR2 are SGHRS and YFSETQ. The ends were cut back, 3 bases at V and 4 bases at J, with 9 bases in the middle. CDR3 sequence reads: CASSSGQSDTQYF. In DNA form, the CDR3 reads TGCGCCAGCAGCTCAGGACAGTCAGATACGCAGTATTTT. Full variable domain (remainder filled in from reference TRBV5-1 and TRBJ2-3): KAGVTQTPRYLIKTRGQQVTLSCSPISGHRSVSWYQQTPGQGLQFLFEYFSETQRNKGNFPGRFSGRQFSNSRSEMNVSTLELGDSALYLCASSSGQSDTQYFGPGTRLTVL.

The V and J genes are TRBV7-2 and TRBJ1-4; D ambiguous. Germline V gene data show CDR1 as SGHTA and CDR2 as FQGNSA. Trimming stripped 2 bases from V and 7 bases from J, with 8 bases between. CDR3 length equals 13 residues. CDR3: CASSLRRLEKLFF. For the CDR3, the DNA is TGTGCCAGCAGCTTACGCAGACTTGAAAAACTGTTTTTT.

The count of this clone is one. This chain joins TRBV19 and TRBJ2-1; no clear D gene. Germline lookup yields CDR1 LNHDA and CDR2 SQIVND (reference sequence). This CDR3 has 12 amino acids. V lost 4 bases, J lost 8 bases, and 9 bases lay in between. The CDR3 region has the DNA TGTGCCAGTAGTAGCTTAGGAGATGAGCAGTTCTTC. This encodes CASSSLGDEQFF.